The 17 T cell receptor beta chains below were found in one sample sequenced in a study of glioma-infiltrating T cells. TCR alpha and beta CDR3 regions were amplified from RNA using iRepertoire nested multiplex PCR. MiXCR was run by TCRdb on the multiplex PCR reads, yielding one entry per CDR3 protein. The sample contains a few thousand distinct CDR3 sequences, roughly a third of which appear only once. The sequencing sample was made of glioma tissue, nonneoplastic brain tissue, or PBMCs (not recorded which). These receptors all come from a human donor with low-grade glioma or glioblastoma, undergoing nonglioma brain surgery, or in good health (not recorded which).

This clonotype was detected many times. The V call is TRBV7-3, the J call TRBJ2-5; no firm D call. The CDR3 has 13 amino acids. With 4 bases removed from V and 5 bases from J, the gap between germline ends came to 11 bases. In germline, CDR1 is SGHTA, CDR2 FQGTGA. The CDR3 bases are TGTGCCAGCAGCTCGGACCGCCGGGAGACCCAGTACTTC. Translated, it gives CASSSDRRETQYF. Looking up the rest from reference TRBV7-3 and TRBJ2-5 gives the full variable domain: GAGVSQTPSNKVTEKGKYVELRCDPISGHTALYWYRQSLGQGPEFLIYFQGTGAADDSGLPNDRFFAVRPEGSVSTLKIQRTERGDSAVYLCASSSDRRETQYFGPGTRLLVL.

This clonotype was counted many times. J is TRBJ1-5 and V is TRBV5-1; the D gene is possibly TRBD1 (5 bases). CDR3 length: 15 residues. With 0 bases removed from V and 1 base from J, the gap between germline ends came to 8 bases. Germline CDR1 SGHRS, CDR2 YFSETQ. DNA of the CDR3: TGCGCCAGCAGCTTGGAAGGGGAGAGCAATCAGCCCCAGCATTTT. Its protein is CASSLEGESNQPQHF.

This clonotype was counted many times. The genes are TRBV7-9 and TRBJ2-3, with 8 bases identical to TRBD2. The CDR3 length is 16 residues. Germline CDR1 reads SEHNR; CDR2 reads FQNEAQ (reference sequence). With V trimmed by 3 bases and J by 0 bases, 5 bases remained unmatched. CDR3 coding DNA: TGTGCCAGCAGCTTGGGACTAGGTCCTAGCACAGATACGCAGTATTTT. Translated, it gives CASSLGLGPSTDTQYF.

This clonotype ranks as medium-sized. DNA of the CDR3: TGTGCCAGCAGTAGGGACAGGGGGCAAAATTCACCCCTCCACTTT. Translating it yields CASSRDRGQNSPLHF. The chain joins TRBV2 to TRBJ1-6; 12 positions agree with TRBD1. The CDR3 totals 15 residues. Germline lookup yields CDR1 SNHLY and CDR2 FYNNEI. Trimming at V came to 5 bases and at J to 7 bases, leaving 3 bases not matched to a gene.

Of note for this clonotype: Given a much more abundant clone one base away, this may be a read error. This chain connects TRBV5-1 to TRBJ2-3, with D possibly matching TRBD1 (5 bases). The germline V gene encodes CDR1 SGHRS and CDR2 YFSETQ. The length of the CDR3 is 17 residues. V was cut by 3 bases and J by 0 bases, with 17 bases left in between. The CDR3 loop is CASSYPYGALSTDTQYF. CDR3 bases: TGCGCCAGCAGCTATCCCTATGGGGCCCTAAGCACAGATACGCAGTATTTT.

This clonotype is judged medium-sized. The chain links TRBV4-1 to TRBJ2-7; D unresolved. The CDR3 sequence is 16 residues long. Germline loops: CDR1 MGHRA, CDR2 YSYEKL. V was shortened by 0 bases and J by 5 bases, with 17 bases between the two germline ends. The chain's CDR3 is CASSQDDRSSLHEQYV. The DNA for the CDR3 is TGCGCCAGCAGCCAAGATGATAGGAGTTCTCTACACGAGCAGTACGTC.

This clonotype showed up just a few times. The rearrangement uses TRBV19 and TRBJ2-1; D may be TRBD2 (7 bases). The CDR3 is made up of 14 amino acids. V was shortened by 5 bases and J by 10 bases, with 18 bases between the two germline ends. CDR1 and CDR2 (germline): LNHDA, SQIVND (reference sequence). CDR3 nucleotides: TGTGCCAGTAGTGGGGAGGGACAACGAAAGGAGCAGTTCTTC. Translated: CASSGEGQRKEQFF.

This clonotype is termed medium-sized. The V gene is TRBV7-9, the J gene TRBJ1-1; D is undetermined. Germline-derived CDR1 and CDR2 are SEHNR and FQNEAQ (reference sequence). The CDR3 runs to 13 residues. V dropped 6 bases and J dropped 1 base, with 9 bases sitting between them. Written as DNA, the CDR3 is TGTGCCAGCAGAAGTACTTCGAACACTGAAGCTTTCTTT. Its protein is CASRSTSNTEAFF.

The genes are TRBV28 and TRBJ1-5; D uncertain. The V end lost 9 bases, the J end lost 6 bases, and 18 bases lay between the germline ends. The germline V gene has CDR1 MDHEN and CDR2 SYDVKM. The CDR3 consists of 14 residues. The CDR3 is CASSLWAAFQPQHF. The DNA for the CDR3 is TGTGCCAGTAGTCTGTGGGCGGCTTTTCAGCCCCAGCATTTT.

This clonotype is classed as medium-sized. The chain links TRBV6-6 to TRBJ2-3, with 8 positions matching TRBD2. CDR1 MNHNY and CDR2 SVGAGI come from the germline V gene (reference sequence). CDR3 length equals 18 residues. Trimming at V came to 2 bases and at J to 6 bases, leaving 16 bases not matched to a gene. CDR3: CASSYLRSFGGAVDTQYF. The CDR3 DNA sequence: TGTGCCAGCAGTTACCTCCGATCCTTCGGGGGGGCCGTGGATACGCAGTATTTT.

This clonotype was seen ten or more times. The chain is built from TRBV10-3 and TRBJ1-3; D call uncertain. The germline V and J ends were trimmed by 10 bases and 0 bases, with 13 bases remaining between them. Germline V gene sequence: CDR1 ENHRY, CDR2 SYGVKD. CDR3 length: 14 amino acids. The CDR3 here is CATCLGFSGNTIYF. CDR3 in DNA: TGTGCCACCTGCCTGGGATTCTCTGGAAACACCATATATTTT.

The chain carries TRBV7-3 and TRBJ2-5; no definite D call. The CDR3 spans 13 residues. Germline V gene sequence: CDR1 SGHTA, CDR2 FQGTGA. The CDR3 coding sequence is TGTGTTAGCAGCTTAATGGCGAGGGAGACCCAGTACTTC. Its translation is CVSSLMARETQYF.

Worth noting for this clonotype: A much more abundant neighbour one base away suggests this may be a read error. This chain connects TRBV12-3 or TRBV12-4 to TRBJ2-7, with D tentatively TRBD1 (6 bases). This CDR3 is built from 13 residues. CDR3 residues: CASSLGHSYERYF. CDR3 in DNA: TGTGCCAGCAGTTTGGGACACTCCTACGAGCGGTACTTC.

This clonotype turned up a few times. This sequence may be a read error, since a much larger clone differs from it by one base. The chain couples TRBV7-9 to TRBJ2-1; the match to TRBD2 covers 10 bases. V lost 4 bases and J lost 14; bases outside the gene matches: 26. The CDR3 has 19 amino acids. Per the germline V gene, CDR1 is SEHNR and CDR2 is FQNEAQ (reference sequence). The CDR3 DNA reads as TGTGCCAGCAGCTCCAAAAGTCGTCCACTAGCGGGGTTTCAATGGGAGAAGTTCTTC. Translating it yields CASSSKSRPLAGFQWEKFF.

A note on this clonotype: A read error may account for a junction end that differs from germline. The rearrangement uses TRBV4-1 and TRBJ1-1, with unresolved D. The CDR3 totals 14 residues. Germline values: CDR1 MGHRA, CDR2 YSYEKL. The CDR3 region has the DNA TGCGCCAGCATCCAAGTCCACGGGGACACTGAAGCTTTCTTT. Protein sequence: CASIQVHGDTEAFF.

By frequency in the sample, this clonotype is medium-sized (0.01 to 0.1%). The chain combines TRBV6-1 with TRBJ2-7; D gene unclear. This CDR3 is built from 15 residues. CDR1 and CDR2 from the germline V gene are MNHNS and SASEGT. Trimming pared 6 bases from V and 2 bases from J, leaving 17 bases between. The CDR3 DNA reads TGTGCCAGCAGCTCAGTGAATGACATCCCCTACGAGCAGTACGTC. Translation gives CASSSVNDIPYEQYV.

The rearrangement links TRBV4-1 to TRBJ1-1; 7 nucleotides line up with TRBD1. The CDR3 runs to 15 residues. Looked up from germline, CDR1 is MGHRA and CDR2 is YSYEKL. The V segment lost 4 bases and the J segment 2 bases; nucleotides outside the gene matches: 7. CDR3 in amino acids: CASSPHRGTNTEAFF. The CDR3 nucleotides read TGCGCCAGCAGCCCCCACAGGGGTACTAACACTGAAGCTTTCTTT.